This TCR beta chain derives from a study of cytomegalovirus exposure and HLA in healthy donors. The PCR used 60 Vbeta and 13 Jbeta primers. Only in-frame clones appear in the TCRdb table, and some are missing; sequencing was by immunoSEQ multiplex PCR. This sample carries under 150,000 clones, over 60% of them seen once, and the ten largest clones take over 2%. Study outcomes and limitations: TCR beta sequences reportedly predicted most subjects' HLA-A and HLA-B alleles accurately.

The germline gives CDR1 MNHNS, CDR2 SASEGT. V was pared by 1 base and J by 8 bases, with 9 bases of the junction left unmatched. The CDR3 covers 16 residues. This clone has ten or more counts. Its antigen remains unidentified. The chain couples TRBV6-1 to TRBJ1-4; 8 bases are a match to TRBD1. Sequenced input: PBMCs. This TCR was recovered from a man aged 35-49 years in good health and CMV-seronegative. CDR3 bases: TGTGCCAGCAGTGAAGGACCGACAGGGGCGGAAGAAAAACTGTTTTTT. This codes for CASSEGPTGAEEKLFF.